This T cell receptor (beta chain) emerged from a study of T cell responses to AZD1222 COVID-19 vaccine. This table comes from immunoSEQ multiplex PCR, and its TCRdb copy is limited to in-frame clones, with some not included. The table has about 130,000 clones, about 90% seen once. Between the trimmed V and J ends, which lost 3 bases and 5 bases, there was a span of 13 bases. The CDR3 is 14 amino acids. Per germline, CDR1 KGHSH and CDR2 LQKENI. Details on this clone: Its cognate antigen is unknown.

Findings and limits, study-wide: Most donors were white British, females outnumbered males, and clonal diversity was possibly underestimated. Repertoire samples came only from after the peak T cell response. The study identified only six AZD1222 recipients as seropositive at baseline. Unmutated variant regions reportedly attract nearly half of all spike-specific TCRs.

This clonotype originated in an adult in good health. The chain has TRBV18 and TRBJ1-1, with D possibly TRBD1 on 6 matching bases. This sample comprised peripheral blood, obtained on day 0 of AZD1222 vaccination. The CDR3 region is CASSPSGGGTEAFF. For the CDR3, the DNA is TGTGCCAGCTCACCCTCCGGAGGGGGTACTGAAGCTTTCTTT.